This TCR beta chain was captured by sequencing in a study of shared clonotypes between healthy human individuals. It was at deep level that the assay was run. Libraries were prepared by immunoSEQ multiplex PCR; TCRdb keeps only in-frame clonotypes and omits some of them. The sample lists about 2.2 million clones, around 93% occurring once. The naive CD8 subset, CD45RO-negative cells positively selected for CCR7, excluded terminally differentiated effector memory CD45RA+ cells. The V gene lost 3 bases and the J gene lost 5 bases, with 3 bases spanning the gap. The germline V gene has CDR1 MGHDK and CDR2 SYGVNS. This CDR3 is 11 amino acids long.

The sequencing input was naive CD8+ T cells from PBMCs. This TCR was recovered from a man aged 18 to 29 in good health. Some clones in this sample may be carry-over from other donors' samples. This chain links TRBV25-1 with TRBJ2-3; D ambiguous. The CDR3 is CASSEIDTQYF. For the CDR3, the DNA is TGTGCCAGCAGTGAGATAGATACGCAGTATTTT.